These 22 T cell receptor beta chains share one sample of origin, sequenced in a study of T cell changes during pregnancy in multiple sclerosis. Here immunoSEQ multiplex PCR was the method, and the copy in TCRdb shows in-frame clones only, minus some. The sample includes around 16,000 clones, around 83% seen only once; the top ten take about a sixth. This material consisted of CD8+ T cells from peripheral blood mononuclear cells, taken after pregnancy. Receptors were obtained from a female donor in good health, enrolled as a control in a pregnancy study.

The rearrangement joins TRBV5-4 to TRBJ2-5; 7 bases map to TRBD2. The CDR3 totals 13 residues. The V gene end was trimmed by 4 bases and the J gene end by 6 bases; junction bases not matched to a gene: 6. Germline-derived CDR1 and CDR2 are SGHNT and YYREEE (reference sequence). For the CDR3, the DNA is TGTGCCAGCAGCCCAGGACTAGAGCAGACCCAGTACTTC. Amino acids: CASSPGLEQTQYF.

The V call is TRBV5-1, the J call TRBJ2-2; 7 bases agree with TRBD1. Germline CDR1 is SGHRS and CDR2 is YFSETQ. V shed 2 bases, J shed 4 bases, and the junction held 5 bases outside the gene matches. This CDR3 is built from 15 residues. CDR3 sequence: CASSLGGAGTGELFF. CDR3 in DNA: TGCGCCAGCAGCTTAGGGGGCGCCGGCACCGGGGAGCTGTTTTTT.

The chain is built from TRBV4-1 and TRBJ1-5, with D possibly TRBD1 on 5 matching bases. The CDR3 spans 16 residues. V lost 0 bases and J lost 3, with 12 bases in between. Germline loops: CDR1 MGHRA, CDR2 YSYEKL. CDR3 sequence: CASSQEGEQLNQPQHF. The CDR3 nucleotides are TGCGCCAGCAGCCAAGAAGGGGAACAGCTCAATCAGCCCCAGCATTTT.

V and J are TRBV28 and TRBJ2-1; 8 bases are shared with TRBD2. Germline-derived CDR1 and CDR2 are MDHEN and SYDVKM. J gave up 0 bases and V 1 base, and 17 bases lay outside the gene matches. The CDR3 is 21 residues long. Here the CDR3 DNA reads TGTGCCAGCAGTTTATTAAGGCTACGGCGGGAGGCCCCGAGCTCCTACAATGAGCAGTTCTTC. Its translation: CASSLLRLRREAPSSYNEQFF. Together with reference TRBV28 and TRBJ2-1, the CDR3 gives the full variable domain: DVKVTQSSRYLVKRTGEKVFLECVQDMDHENMFWYRQDPGLGLRLIYFSYDVKMKEKGDIPEGYSVSREKKERFSLILESASTNQTSMYLCASSLLRLRREAPSSYNEQFFGPGTRLTVL.

This clone showed up just once. V usage is TRBV27 and J usage is TRBJ2-7; D is possibly TRBD1 (5 bases). The CDR3 loop spans 15 amino acids. V was trimmed by 1 base and J by 3 bases, leaving 13 bases between them. Germline lookup yields CDR1 MNHEY and CDR2 SMNVEV (reference sequence). Here the CDR3 DNA reads TGTGCCAGCAGTTTATTCGACAGCCCCCTCTACGAGCAGTACTTC. It codes for CASSLFDSPLYEQYF.

This chain connects TRBV18 to TRBJ1-2; TRBD1 matches 10 bases. The germline V gene encodes CDR1 KGHSH and CDR2 LQKENI. J lost 5 bases, V lost 2 bases, and 8 bases had no gene match. The CDR3 has 16 amino acids. In DNA form, the CDR3 reads TGTGCCAGCTCACCAGAATACCGGGACAGGGGTTATGGCTACACCTTC. Its protein product is CASSPEYRDRGYGYTF.

V gene TRBV5-6 combines with J gene TRBJ1-1; 10 bases are a match to TRBD1. Losses at the gene ends were 1 base for V and 7 bases for J; bases not matched to a gene: 13. The CDR3 loop spans 17 amino acids. Germline V CDR1 and CDR2: SGHDT, YYEEEE. Here the CDR3 DNA reads TGTGCCAGCAGCTTGTCCGTTGACAGGGGGCAGGTCGGTGAAGCTTTCTTT. Its translation: CASSLSVDRGQVGEAFF.

This chain links TRBV29-1 with TRBJ2-1, with 9 positions matching TRBD2. Trimming removed 4 bases from V and 5 bases from J; junction bases left unmatched: 3. This CDR3 is built from 13 residues. CDR1 and CDR2 from the germline V gene are SQVTM and ANQGSEA. The CDR3 sequence is CSVGTSEHNEQFF. CDR3 nucleotide sequence: TGCAGCGTTGGGACTAGCGAACACAATGAGCAGTTCTTC.

This chain uses TRBV11-2 with TRBJ1-1, with no clear D. The length of the CDR3 is 17 residues. The V end lost 0 bases, the J end lost 2 bases, and 16 bases lay between the germline ends. Germline assignment: CDR1 SGHAT and CDR2 FQNNGV. The DNA of the CDR3 is TGTGCCAGCAGCTTAGAAGCACGGGGTACTCGCAACACTGAAGCTTTCTTT. Encoded protein: CASSLEARGTRNTEAFF.

The chain carries TRBV28 and TRBJ1-2, with 7 bases matching TRBD1. Trimming at V came to 4 bases and at J to 3 bases, leaving 2 bases not matched to a gene. This CDR3 has 13 residues. Germline assignment: CDR1 MDHEN and CDR2 SYDVKM. As DNA, the CDR3 is TGTGCCAGCAGTTACACAGGGGACTATGGCTACACCTTC. Protein: CASSYTGDYGYTF.

The chain couples TRBV4-2 to TRBJ2-5, with D possibly TRBD1 on 5 matching bases. Germline V lookup: CDR1 LGHNA, CDR2 YNFKEQ. This CDR3 spans 16 amino acids. V lost 5 bases and J lost 0, with 16 bases in between. In nucleotides, the CDR3 is TGTGCCAGCAGCTTGGCCGGCAGGGCGTACCAAGAGACCCAGTACTTC. This translates into CASSLAGRAYQETQYF.

The chain combines TRBV4-2 with TRBJ2-7, with 9 positions matching TRBD2. The junction had 12 bases not matched to a gene; V was cut back by 0 bases and J by 0 bases. The CDR3 loop spans 19 amino acids. Germline V lookup: CDR1 LGHNA, CDR2 YNFKEQ. This chain's CDR3 is CASSQELSVAGGFSYEQYF. The CDR3 DNA reads TGTGCCAGCAGCCAAGAATTGTCAGTGGCGGGGGGGTTCTCCTACGAGCAGTACTTC.

This chain connects TRBV6-4 to TRBJ2-1; TRBD2 is a possible D gene (6 bases). V gave up 3 bases and J gave up 8 bases, with 11 bases separating them. Germline V CDR1 and CDR2: MRHNA, SNTAGT. CDR3 size: 13 residues. The CDR3 here is CASSEGTRYEQFF. Here the CDR3 DNA reads TGTGCCAGCAGTGAGGGGACTCGGTATGAGCAGTTCTTC.

This chain connects TRBV9 to TRBJ2-7; possibly TRBD2 for D (5 bases). The V end was cut by 2 bases, the J end by 2 bases, with 14 bases between. The CDR3 extends over 15 amino acids. CDR1 SGDLS and CDR2 YYNGEE come from the germline V gene. Here the CDR3 reads CASSVELVGPYEQYF. The CDR3 DNA reads as TGTGCCAGCAGCGTTGAACTAGTCGGTCCCTACGAGCAGTACTTC.

V usage is TRBV5-6 and J usage is TRBJ2-1; 10 positions agree with TRBD1. CDR3 size: 15 residues. The germline CDR1 and CDR2 sequences are SGHDT and YYEEEE. V was clipped by 4 bases and J by 3 bases; unmatched bases: 4. CDR3 coding DNA: TGTGCCAGCAGCGCCGGGACAGGGGTCTACAATGAGCAGTTCTTC. Protein: CASSAGTGVYNEQFF. Based on the CDR3 plus reference TRBV5-6 and TRBJ2-1, the full variable domain is DAGVTQSPTHLIKTRGQQVTLRCSPKSGHDTVSWYQQALGQGPQFIFQYYEEEERQRGNFPDRFSGHQFPNYSSELNVNALLLGDSALYLCASSAGTGVYNEQFFGPGTRLTVL.

The chain joins TRBV7-8 to TRBJ2-1; D is perhaps TRBD1 (6 bases). The germline gives CDR1 SGHVS, CDR2 FQNEAQ. CDR3 size: 15 residues. V was cut by 6 bases and J by 4 bases, with 16 bases left in between. The CDR3 DNA reads TGTGCCAGCAGATCCAGACAGGTTAGGTACAATGAGCAGTTCTTC. Translation gives CASRSRQVRYNEQFF.

The rearrangement links TRBV9 to TRBJ1-4, with TRBD1 as a possible D gene (6 bases). CDR1 and CDR2 from the germline V gene are SGDLS and YYNGEE. The CDR3 has 17 amino acids. V lost 0 bases and J 2 bases, leaving 14 bases between the germline ends. DNA of the CDR3: TGTGCCAGCAGCGTAGCTCGGGGGGCCTCGACTAATGAAAAACTGTTTTTT. Its translation is CASSVARGASTNEKLFF.

The gene calls are TRBV4-1 and TRBJ1-1, with 7 bases aligning to TRBD1. The V gene's germline CDR1 is MGHRA and CDR2 YSYEKL. The trim removed 6 bases at V and 0 bases at J, leaving 1 base unmatched. The CDR3 consists of 13 residues. In DNA form, the CDR3 reads TGCGCCAGCAGGGACAGGTTGAACACTGAAGCTTTCTTT. As protein: CASRDRLNTEAFF.

As concerns this clone: Other DNA sequences of this sample code for an identical CDR3. The rearrangement uses TRBV9 and TRBJ1-5; D unresolved. Trimming removed 0 bases at V and 3 bases at J, with 7 bases between. Germline V gene lookup returns CDR1 SGDLS and CDR2 YYNGEE. The CDR3 length is 14 residues. DNA of the CDR3: TGTGCCAGCAGCGTAGGCGGGAACAATCAGCCCCAGCATTTT. Its translation is CASSVGGNNQPQHF. Full variable domain (outside the CDR3, taken from reference TRBV9 and TRBJ1-5): DSGVTQTPKHLITATGQRVTLRCSPRSGDLSVYWYQQSLDQGLQFLIQYYNGEERAKGNILERFSAQQFPDLHSELNLSSLELGDSALYFCASSVGGNNQPQHFGDGTRLSIL.

The chain joins TRBV28 to TRBJ2-1; D is undetermined. The CDR3 totals 15 residues. CDR1 MDHEN and CDR2 SYDVKM come from the germline V gene. Trimming stripped 3 bases from V and 2 bases from J, with 11 bases between. The CDR3 loop reads CASSFLAAAYNEQFF. In DNA, the CDR3 is TGTGCCAGCAGTTTCCTTGCGGCGGCCTACAATGAGCAGTTCTTC.

The J gene is TRBJ2-2, the V gene TRBV10-2, with 8 bases identical to TRBD2. The CDR3 totals 15 residues. Trimming removed 5 bases from V and 1 base from J; junction bases left unmatched: 3. The germline V gene encodes CDR1 WSHSY and CDR2 SAAADI. As DNA, the CDR3 is TGCGCCAGCAGTCAAACTAGCGGGAACACCGGGGAGCTGTTTTTT. The encoded protein is CASSQTSGNTGELFF.

The rearrangement uses TRBV13 and TRBJ2-7, with TRBD2 matching 11 bases. Per germline, CDR1 PRHDT and CDR2 FYEKMQ (reference sequence). After removal of 5 bases from V and 2 bases from J, the junction contained 8 bases not matched to a gene. This CDR3 has 16 residues. DNA of the CDR3: TGTGCCAGCAGCCCTCGGACTAGCGGGCCCGCCTACGAGCAGTACTTC. This codes for CASSPRTSGPAYEQYF. Complete variable domain (other parts from reference TRBV13 and TRBJ2-7): AAGVIQSPRHLIKEKRETATLKCYPIPRHDTVYWYQQGPGQDPQFLISFYEKMQSDKGSIPDRFSAQQFSDYHSELNMSSLELGDSALYFCASSPRTSGPAYEQYFGPGTRLTVT.